This T cell receptor (beta chain) was found in a study of CD8+CD57+ T cells in acquired aplastic anemia. All sequencing subjects had displayed CD8+CD57+ cell expansion on flow cytometry. Researchers used genomic DNA as the template to profile TCR beta VDJ and CDR3. MiXCR, run by TCRdb on the reads, gives a single entry per CDR3 protein. The table lists 150,000 to 200,000 distinct CDR3 sequences, more than 45% of them singletons. This clonotype was seen ten or more times. The sample taken for sequencing was sorted CD4+, CD8+, or CD8+CD57+ T cells (not recorded which) from PBMCs. The sequence was obtained from a human donor with aplastic anemia.

The DNA for the CDR3 is TGTGCCAGTAGTATTATGGGCACAGGGCACTTGGTGAACACTGAAGCTTTCTTT. Translating it yields CASSIMGTGHLVNTEAFF. V and J are TRBV19 and TRBJ1-1; D perhaps matches TRBD1 (6 bases). Germline V gene lookup returns CDR1 LNHDA and CDR2 SQIVND (reference sequence). There are 18 residues in the CDR3. Trimming shortened V by 3 bases and J by 0 bases, and 20 bases separated the two germline ends.